This T cell receptor beta chain was identified in a study of identical twins. The germline V gene encodes CDR1 SGHAT and CDR2 FQNNGV. Unmatched junction bases numbered 12, after V lost 4 bases and J lost 12 bases. The CDR3 is 15 residues long. One entry per CDR3 protein results from TCRdb running MiXCR on the 5' RACE reads. This sample carries fewer than 250,000 distinct CDR3 sequences, under 10% of them seen once, and the ten largest clones take about 1.9%. Only a few counts were recorded for this clonotype. These data were also filed under a second study, of yellow fever vaccine responses in identical twins.

The receptor was derived from a young woman in good health. The chain links TRBV11-2 to TRBJ2-7, with 13 nucleotides matching TRBD2. Sequenced sample: memory (CD45RO+) T cells sorted from blood. CDR3 in amino acids: CASSSRTSGSGVPYF. The CDR3 DNA reads TGTGCCAGCAGCTCACGGACTAGCGGGAGCGGGGTTCCGTACTTC.